This T cell receptor beta chain was captured in a study of identical twins. No donor was unhealthy or non-Caucasian. This CDR3 region has 12 residues. Germline CDR1 and CDR2: ENHRY and SYGVKD. V dropped 8 bases and J dropped 2 bases, with 7 bases sitting between them. One entry per CDR3 protein, called by TCRdb with MiXCR from the 5' RACE reads. Of hundreds of thousands of distinct CDR3 sequences listed, roughly 20% were seen once; the top ten hold around 12%. These same data were also listed under a study on T cells expressing NK-cell markers. This second study says: The TCR beta repertoires were obtained from sorted CD3+CD56+NKG2C+, CD3+CD56+NKG2C- and CD3+CD56-NKG2C+ T cells. The sequencing cohort of eight donors included seven HCMV-seropositive individuals and one seronegative individual. Once again these clonotypes came out on top in the CD3+CD56-NKG2C+ fraction of several donors.

The receptor comes from a woman between 18 and 29 years old in good health. Material for sequencing was PBMCs. The chain joins TRBV10-3 to TRBJ2-1; no reliable D call. The CDR3 DNA reads TGTGCCATCGGCAGGACCTACAATGAGCAGTTCTTC. Protein: CAIGRTYNEQFF.